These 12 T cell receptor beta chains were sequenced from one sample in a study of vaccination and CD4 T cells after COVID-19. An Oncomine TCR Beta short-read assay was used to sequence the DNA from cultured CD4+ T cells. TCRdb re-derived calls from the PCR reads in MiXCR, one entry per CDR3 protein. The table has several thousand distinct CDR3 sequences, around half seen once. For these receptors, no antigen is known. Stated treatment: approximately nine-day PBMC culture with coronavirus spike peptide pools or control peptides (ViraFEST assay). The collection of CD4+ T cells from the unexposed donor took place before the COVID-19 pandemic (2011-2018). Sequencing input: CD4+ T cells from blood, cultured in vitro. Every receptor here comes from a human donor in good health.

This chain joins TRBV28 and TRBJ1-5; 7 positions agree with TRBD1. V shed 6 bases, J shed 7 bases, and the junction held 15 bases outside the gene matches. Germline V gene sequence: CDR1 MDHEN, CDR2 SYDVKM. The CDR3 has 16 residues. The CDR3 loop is CASSSQQGSFDQPQHF. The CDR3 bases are TGTGCCAGCAGCTCGCAACAGGGGTCTTTTGACCAGCCCCAGCATTTT.

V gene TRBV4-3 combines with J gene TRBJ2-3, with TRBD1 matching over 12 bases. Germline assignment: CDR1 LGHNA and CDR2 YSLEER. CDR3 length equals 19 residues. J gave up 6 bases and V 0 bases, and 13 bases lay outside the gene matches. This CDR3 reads CASSQDVGSGQGARDTQYF. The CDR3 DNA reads TGCGCCAGCAGCCAAGACGTTGGCTCGGGACAGGGGGCCAGGGATACGCAGTATTTT.

The CDR3 reads CAISDRGRMGTEAFF. The CDR3 DNA reads as TGTGCCATCAGTGATCGGGGACGGATGGGCACTGAAGCTTTCTTT. The rearrangement uses TRBV10-3 and TRBJ1-1; D is perhaps TRBD1 (5 bases). The CDR3 runs 15 residues. V lost 3 bases and J 4 bases, leaving 15 bases between the germline ends. Looked up from germline, CDR1 is ENHRY and CDR2 is SYGVKD.

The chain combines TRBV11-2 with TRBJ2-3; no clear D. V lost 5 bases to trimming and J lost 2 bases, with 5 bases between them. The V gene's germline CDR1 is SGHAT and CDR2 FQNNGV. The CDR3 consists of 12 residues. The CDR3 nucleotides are TGTGCCAGCAGCCAGTTCACAGATACGCAGTATTTT. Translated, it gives CASSQFTDTQYF.

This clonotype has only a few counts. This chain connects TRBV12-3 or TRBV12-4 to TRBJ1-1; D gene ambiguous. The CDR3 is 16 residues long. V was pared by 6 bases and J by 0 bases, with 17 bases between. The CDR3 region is CASSPSRQIVNTEAFF. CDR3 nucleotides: TGTGCCAGCAGCCCGTCGAGGCAGATCGTGAACACTGAAGCTTTCTTT.

The CDR3: CASSLTPGLPSRAQYF. The CDR3 nucleotides are TGTGCCAGCAGCTTAACCCCGGGACTTCCTAGTCGGGCGCAGTATTTT. The rearrangement links TRBV7-2 to TRBJ2-3; D might be TRBD2 (6 bases). The germline V and J ends were trimmed by 2 bases and 10 bases, with 22 bases remaining between them. Germline assignment: CDR1 SGHTA and CDR2 FQGNSA. The CDR3 loop spans 16 amino acids.

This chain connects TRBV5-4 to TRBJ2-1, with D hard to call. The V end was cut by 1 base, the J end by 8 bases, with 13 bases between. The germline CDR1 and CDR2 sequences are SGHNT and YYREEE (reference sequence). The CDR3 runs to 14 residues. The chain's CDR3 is CASSLISRADEQFF. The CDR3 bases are TGTGCCAGCAGCTTGATAAGCCGAGCCGATGAGCAGTTCTTC.

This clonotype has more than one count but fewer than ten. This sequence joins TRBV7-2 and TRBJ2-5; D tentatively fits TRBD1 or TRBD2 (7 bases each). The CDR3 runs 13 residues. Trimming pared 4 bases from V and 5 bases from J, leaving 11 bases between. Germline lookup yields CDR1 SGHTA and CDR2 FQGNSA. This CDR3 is CASSYRGGETQYF. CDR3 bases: TGTGCCAGCAGCTACAGGGGAGGGGAGACCCAGTACTTC.

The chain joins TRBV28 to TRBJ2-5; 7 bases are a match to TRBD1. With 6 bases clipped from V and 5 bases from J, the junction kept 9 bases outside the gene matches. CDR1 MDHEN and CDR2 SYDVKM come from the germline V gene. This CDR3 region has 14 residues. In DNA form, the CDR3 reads TGTGCCAGCAGAAGTACAGGGGACCGGGAGACCCAGTACTTC. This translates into CASRSTGDRETQYF. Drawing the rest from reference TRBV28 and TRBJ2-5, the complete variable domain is DVKVTQSSRYLVKRTGEKVFLECVQDMDHENMFWYRQDPGLGLRLIYFSYDVKMKEKGDIPEGYSVSREKKERFSLILESASTNQTSMYLCASRSTGDRETQYFGPGTRLLVL.

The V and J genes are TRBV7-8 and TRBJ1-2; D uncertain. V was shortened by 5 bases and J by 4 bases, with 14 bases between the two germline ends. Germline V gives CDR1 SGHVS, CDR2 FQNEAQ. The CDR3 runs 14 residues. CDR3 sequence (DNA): TGTGCCAGCAGCCGTCGGGCGGAGGGCTATGGCTACACCTTC. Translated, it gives CASSRRAEGYGYTF.

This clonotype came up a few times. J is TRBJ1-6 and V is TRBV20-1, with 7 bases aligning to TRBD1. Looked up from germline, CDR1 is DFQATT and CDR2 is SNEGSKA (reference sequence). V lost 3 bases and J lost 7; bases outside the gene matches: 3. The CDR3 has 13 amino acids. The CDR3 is CSASSDRNSPLHF. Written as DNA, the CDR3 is TGCAGTGCTAGCTCGGACAGGAATTCACCCCTCCACTTT.

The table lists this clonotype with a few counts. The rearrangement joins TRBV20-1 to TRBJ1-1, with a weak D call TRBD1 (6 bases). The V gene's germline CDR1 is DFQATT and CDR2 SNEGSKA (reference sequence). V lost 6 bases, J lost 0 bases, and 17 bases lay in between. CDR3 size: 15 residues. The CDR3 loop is CSASPWDNLNTEAFF. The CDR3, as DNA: TGCAGTGCAAGCCCCTGGGACAACTTGAACACTGAAGCTTTCTTT.